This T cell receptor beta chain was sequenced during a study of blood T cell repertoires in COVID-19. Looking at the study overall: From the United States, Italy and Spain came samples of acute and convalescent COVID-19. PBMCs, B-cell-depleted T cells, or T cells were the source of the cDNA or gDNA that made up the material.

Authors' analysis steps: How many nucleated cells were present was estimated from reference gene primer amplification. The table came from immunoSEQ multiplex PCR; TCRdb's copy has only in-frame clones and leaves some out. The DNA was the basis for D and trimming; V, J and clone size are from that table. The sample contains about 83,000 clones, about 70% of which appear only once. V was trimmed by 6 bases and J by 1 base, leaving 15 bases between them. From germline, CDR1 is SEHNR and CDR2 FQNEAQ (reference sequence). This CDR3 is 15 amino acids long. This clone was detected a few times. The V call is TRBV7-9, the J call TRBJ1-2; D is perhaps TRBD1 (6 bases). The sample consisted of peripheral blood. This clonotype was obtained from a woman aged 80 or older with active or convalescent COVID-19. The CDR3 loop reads CASSFLDRINYGYTF. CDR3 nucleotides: TGTGCCAGCAGTTTTCTTGACAGGATTAACTATGGCTACACCTTC.